One and the same sample provided the 8 T cell receptor beta chains below, sequenced in a study of CD8+CD57+ T cells in acquired aplastic anemia. Only patients with CD8+CD57+ cell expansion on flow cytometry were chosen for sequencing. The study profiled TCR beta VDJ and CDR3 using genomic DNA as template. TCRdb re-derived calls from the reads in MiXCR, one entry per CDR3 protein. Of 250,000 to 300,000 distinct CDR3 sequences in the sample, 56% were seen once. Sequenced sample: sorted CD4+, CD8+, or CD8+CD57+ T cells (not recorded which) from PBMCs. Every receptor here comes from a human donor with aplastic anemia.

A few counts support this clonotype. The gene calls are TRBV7-8 and TRBJ2-6; D is unclear. CDR3 length: 15 amino acids. CDR1 and CDR2 (germline): SGHVS, FQNEAQ. V was pared by 2 bases and J by 1 base, with 6 bases between. In nucleotides, the CDR3 is TGTGCCAGCAGCTTAATGGGGTCTGGGGCCAACGTCCTGACTTTC. This gives the protein CASSLMGSGANVLTF.

V is TRBV7-9 and J is TRBJ2-1; unclear D gene. Germline V gene data show CDR1 as SEHNR and CDR2 as FQNEAQ (reference sequence). The ends were cut back, 0 bases at V and 4 bases at J, with 10 bases in the middle. The CDR3 extends over 15 amino acids. CDR3 sequence reads: CASSLAKGQYNEQFF. The DNA of the CDR3 is TGTGCCAGCAGCTTAGCAAAGGGTCAGTACAATGAGCAGTTCTTC.

This rearrangement joins TRBV7-3 to TRBJ1-2; 9 bases are a match to TRBD1. This CDR3 contains 15 residues. Germline CDR1 is SGHTA and CDR2 is FQGTGA. The J segment lost 6 bases and the V segment lost 3 bases, leaving 8 bases of the junction unmatched. CDR3 sequence reads: CASSFDGTGSHGYTF. CDR3 nucleotide sequence: TGTGCCAGCAGCTTCGACGGGACAGGGAGCCATGGCTACACCTTC.

This clonotype was counted many times. The chain links TRBV27 to TRBJ1-1; D not resolved. Germline CDR1 MNHEY, CDR2 SMNVEV (reference sequence). The CDR3 runs 13 residues. The V end was cut by 2 bases, the J end by 1 base, with 5 bases between. As DNA, the CDR3 is TGTGCCAGCAGTTTAAGCAGGAACACTGAAGCTTTCTTT. It translates to CASSLSRNTEAFF.

This clonotype showed up just a few times. This chain joins TRBV7-9 and TRBJ1-4; D might be TRBD1 (5 bases). V was trimmed by 1 base and J by 7 bases, leaving 10 bases between them. Germline CDR1 reads SEHNR; CDR2 reads FQNEAQ (reference sequence). CDR3 length: 14 residues. CDR3 loop: CASSLERGTEKLFF. Written as DNA, the CDR3 is TGTGCCAGCAGCTTAGAGAGGGGCACTGAAAAACTGTTTTTT.

The genes are TRBV2 and TRBJ1-2, with 8 bases aligning to TRBD1. The CDR3 covers 14 residues. CDR1 and CDR2 from the germline V gene are SNHLY and FYNNEI. Germline trimming cut 9 bases from V and 4 bases from J; bases unmatched to any gene: 10. CDR3 in DNA: TGTGCCAGTAGACCCCAGGGGGCAGGCTATGGCTACACCTTC. Translation: CASRPQGAGYGYTF.

This clonotype was recorded a few times. This rearrangement joins TRBV19 to TRBJ2-7; 10 nucleotides line up with TRBD2. J lost 2 bases, V lost 5 bases, and 6 bases had no gene match. This CDR3 region has 15 residues. CDR1 and CDR2 from the germline V gene are LNHDA and SQIVND (reference sequence). The CDR3 is CASSSLAGATYEQYF. The CDR3 bases are TGTGCCAGTAGTTCCCTAGCGGGGGCTACCTACGAGCAGTACTTC.

This clonotype showed up many times. The J gene is TRBJ2-3, the V gene TRBV6-1, with 9 nucleotides matching TRBD2. V dropped 8 bases and J dropped 0; count of bases not matched to a gene: 9. This CDR3 has 16 amino acids. CDR1 is MNHNS, CDR2 SASEGT, per germline. CDR3 residues: CASLSISGSSTDTQYF. The DNA of the CDR3 is TGTGCCAGCTTAAGCATTAGCGGGAGTAGCACAGATACGCAGTATTTT.